These T cell receptor beta chains were read from a single sample in a study of shared clonotypes between healthy human individuals. Sequenced by immunoSEQ multiplex PCR; TCRdb stores in-frame clones only, minus some. Here the sample spans a few million clones, 90% to 96% being singletons. Sequencing was performed on naive CD4+ T cells sorted from blood. The receptors were sampled from a young man in good health. CDR3s include the opening cysteine and the closing phenylalanine or tryptophan. The order of the fields is D gene, J gene, clone size, V gene, CDR3 protein, CDR3 DNA. The D gene is left open where the match is weak. The size entry is marked missing in some rows and otherwise reads once, few, many or a size class.

TRBD1,TRBJ2-7,NA,TRBV30,CAWSVGGQGYEQYF,TGTGCCTGGAGTGTAGGAGGACAGGGCTACGAGCAGTACTTC
TRBD1,TRBJ2-1,NA,TRBV11-2,CASSTGVEQFF,TGTGCCAGCAGCACAGGGGTAGAGCAGTTCTTC
NA,TRBJ2-2,NA,TRBV27,CASSYWGTNTGELFF,TGTGCCAGCAGTTATTGGGGGACAAACACCGGGGAGCTGTTTTTT
NA,TRBJ1-4,NA,TRBV29-1,CSGFGPGDEKLFF,NA
NA,TRBJ2-1,NA,TRBV7-9,CASSPRLLSSYNEQFF,TGTGCCAGCAGCCCCCGACTCCTCAGCTCCTACAATGAGCAGTTCTTC
TRBD1,TRBJ1-2,NA,TRBV6-5,CASSYSRQGFGYTF,TGTGCCAGCAGTTACTCGAGACAGGGATTTGGCTACACCTTC
NA,TRBJ1-1,NA,TRBV6-5,CASRRTVNTEAFF,TGTGCCAGCAGGCGGACAGTGAACACTGAAGCTTTCTTT
NA,TRBJ1-2,NA,TRBV6-1,CASTDHGYTF,TGTGCCAGCACCGACCATGGCTACACCTTC
TRBD1,TRBJ1-1,NA,TRBV19,CASTPTGGGDEAFF,TGTGCCAGTACCCCGACAGGGGGCGGAGATGAAGCTTTCTTT
TRBD2,TRBJ2-7,NA,TRBV30,CAWRGGGAGEQYF,TGTGCCTGGAGAGGCGGGGGGGCCGGCGAGCAGTACTTC
NA,TRBJ2-7,NA,TRBV5-5,CASSGSSYEQYF,TGTGCCAGCAGCGGGAGCTCCTACGAGCAGTACTTC
NA,TRBJ2-7,NA,TRBV21-1,CASSKSGPGGGTYEQYF,TGTGCCAGCAGCAAAAGCGGGCCCGGCGGGGGCACCTACGAGCAGTACTTC
NA,TRBJ1-1,NA,TRBV30,CAWSKESNTEAFF,TGTGCCTGGAGTAAGGAATCGAACACTGAAGCTTTCTTT
TRBD2,TRBJ2-7,NA,TRBV27,CASSRAGGTYEQYF,TGTGCCAGCAGCAGGGCGGGGGGGACCTACGAGCAGTACTTC
TRBD1,TRBJ2-6,once,TRBV7-8,CASSPRPGGSSGANVLTF,TGTGCCAGCAGCCCTCGGCCAGGGGGCTCATCTGGGGCCAACGTCCTGACTTTC
TRBD1,TRBJ2-7,NA,TRBV5-1,CASSLVSGTGTSYEQYF,TGCGCCAGCAGCTTGGTGTCCGGGACAGGTACCTCCTACGAGCAGTACTTC
TRBD1,TRBJ1-6,NA,TRBV30,CACGTGHGVSPLHF,TGTGCCTGTGGGACAGGTCATGGGGTATCACCCCTCCACTTT
NA,TRBJ1-6,once,TRBV15,CATSRGVGSPLHF,TGTGCCACCAGCAGAGGAGTGGGTTCACCCCTCCACTTT
TRBD2,TRBJ2-5,NA,TRBV30,CACPSLAGRETQYF,TGTGCCTGCCCGAGTCTAGCGGGGCGAGAGACCCAGTACTTC
TRBD2,TRBJ2-7,once,TRBV2,CASSDGGSGSYEQYF,TGTGCCAGCAGCGACGGGGGGAGTGGCTCCTACGAGCAGTACTTC
TRBD1,TRBJ1-2,NA,TRBV28,CASIGTGYGYTF,TGTGCCAGTATCGGGACAGGCTATGGCTACACCTTC
NA,TRBJ2-3,NA,TRBV9,CASSATGLGDTQYF,TGTGCCAGCAGCGCCACTGGGCTGGGGGATACGCAGTATTTT
TRBD2,TRBJ2-1,once,TRBV5-1,CASSVGLAGPGEQFF,TGCGCCAGCAGCGTCGGACTAGCGGGGCCCGGTGAGCAGTTCTTC
NA,TRBJ2-5,NA,TRBV9,CASSPGYGRGQETQYF,TGTGCCAGCAGCCCAGGGTACGGGAGAGGCCAAGAGACCCAGTACTTC
NA,TRBJ2-2,NA,TRBV6-6,CASSYRAELFF,TGTGCCAGCAGTTACCGGGCCGAGCTGTTTTTT
TRBD2,TRBJ2-7,NA,TRBV6-1,CASSEVGGYEQYF,TGTGCCAGCAGTGAAGTCGGGGGGTACGAGCAGTACTTC
NA,TRBJ2-2,NA,TRBV5-4,CASSSGVAGELFF,TGTGCCAGCAGCTCCGGGGTAGCCGGGGAGCTGTTTTTT
TRBD2,TRBJ2-3,NA,TRBV5-1,CASSSLAGAEDTQYF,TGCGCCAGCAGCTCCTTAGCGGGGGCCGAAGATACGCAGTATTTT
TRBD1,TRBJ1-5,NA,TRBV6-5,CASRRTGGNQPQHF,TGTGCCAGCAGACGCACAGGGGGCAATCAGCCCCAGCATTTT
TRBD1,TRBJ2-1,NA,TRBV7-9,CAVGQGPVNEQFF,TGTGCCGTAGGACAGGGACCCGTCAATGAGCAGTTCTTC
TRBD1,TRBJ1-1,once,TRBV7-9,CASSLVGLGQKAFF,TGTGCCAGCAGCTTAGTAGGATTGGGACAGAAGGCTTTCTTT
NA,TRBJ2-1,NA,TRBV5-8,CASSWGPNNEQFF,TGTGCCAGCAGCTGGGGACCGAACAATGAGCAGTTCTTC
NA,TRBJ1-6,NA,TRBV25-1,CASSEVGSYNSPLHF,TGTGCCAGCAGTGAGGTGGGCTCCTATAATTCACCCCTCCACTTT
NA,TRBJ1-1,NA,TRBV4-1,CASSLGERREAFF,TGCGCCAGCAGCCTAGGGGAACGGAGAGAAGCTTTCTTT
NA,TRBJ1-6,once,TRBV19,CASSIGTGSPLHF,TGTGCCAGTAGTATTGGCACGGGTTCACCCCTCCACTTT
TRBD1,TRBJ1-1,NA,TRBV5-4,CASSLAGQLNTEAFF,TGTGCCAGCAGCTTGGCGGGACAGTTGAACACTGAAGCTTTCTTT
TRBD1,TRBJ2-5,NA,TRBV5-4,CASSGGTGTAQETQYF,TGTGCCAGCAGCGGGGGCACCGGGACAGCCCAAGAGACCCAGTACTTC
TRBD1,TRBJ1-2,once,TRBV13,CASSNFDRANYGYTF,TGTGCCAGCAGCAACTTCGACAGGGCTAACTATGGCTACACCTTC